This T cell receptor beta chain emerged from a study of cytomegalovirus exposure and HLA in healthy donors. Study-wide background: For the approximately 400 genotyped donors, about 79% fell within the Caucasian-associated ancestry cluster.

The CDR3 length is 14 residues. With 2 bases clipped from V and 4 bases from J, the junction kept 5 bases outside the gene matches. Germline V gene lookup returns CDR1 SGHDT and CDR2 YYEEEE. With 60 Vbeta and 13 Jbeta primers, the PCR was carried out. TCRdb's copy holds only in-frame clones and misses some; the assay was immunoSEQ multiplex PCR. The profile shows around 130,000 clones, roughly 80% of them singletons. Regarding the study as a whole: Both high specificity and high sensitivity reportedly marked the classifier's diagnosis of cytomegalovirus status. Accurate prediction of most subjects' HLA-A and HLA-B alleles from TCR beta sequences was reported.

To note about this clone: Its target is not known.

This clonotype was sampled from a girl aged 2 to 10 in good health and CMV-seronegative. This chain connects TRBV5-6 to TRBJ1-1, with 7 positions matching TRBD1. Sample: PBMCs. CDR3 in DNA: TGTGCCAGCAGCTTAGGGGGCGGGTCCACTGAAGCTTTCTTT. Translating gives CASSLGGGSTEAFF.